The next 14 T cell receptor beta chains were all read from a single sample in a study of long-term antiretroviral therapy in people with HIV. It was version v3.0 of the immunoSEQ assay that was run at survey level. Some clones are missing from TCRdb's copy, which holds only in-frame ones; the method was immunoSEQ multiplex PCR. Of around 20,000 clones detected, around 80% appear once; the ten largest clones hold less than 8%. The sample consisted of unsorted PBMCs, taken 2.2 years after starting antiretroviral therapy. These receptors all stem from a man aged 45-60 years with HIV.

CDR3 sequence: CAIRLAGTNALEGNTIYF. CDR3 bases: TGTGCCATCAGGTTAGCCGGGACAAACGCCCTGGAGGGAAACACCATATATTTT. The chain uses TRBV10-3 and TRBJ1-3, with D possibly being TRBD1 (6 bases). The CDR3 sequence is 18 residues long. Germline CDR1 ENHRY, CDR2 SYGVKD. Trimming took 6 bases from V and 4 from J, leaving 25 bases between them.

The chain employs TRBV30 and TRBJ2-3, with D perhaps matching TRBD2 (6 bases). V gave up 3 bases and J gave up 7 bases, with 20 bases separating them. CDR1 and CDR2 (germline): GTSNPN, SVGIG (reference sequence). The CDR3 runs to 15 residues. The CDR3 reads CAWRGSGTRSNTQYF. CDR3 coding DNA: TGTGCCTGGAGGGGATCCGGGACTCGGTCGAATACGCAGTATTTT.

The rearrangement links TRBV5-8 to TRBJ2-6, with 7 bases fitting TRBD1. The trim removed 4 bases at V and 0 bases at J, leaving 10 bases unmatched. CDR1 SGHTS and CDR2 YDEGEE come from the germline V gene. The CDR3 runs to 18 residues. The CDR3 DNA is TGTGCCAGCAGCGGGGGACAGAAGACCAACTCTGGGGCCAACGTCCTGACTTTC. Residues: CASSGGQKTNSGANVLTF.

The chain carries TRBV21-1 and TRBJ2-2; the table's D gene call, TRBD2, was not cross checked with the DNA. TRBV21-1 is given as a pseudogene. The CDR3 runs to 15 residues. This chain's CDR3 is CASSPRGGNTGELFF. In nucleotides, the CDR3 is TGTGCCAGCAGCCCTCGCGGAGGGAACACCGGGGAGCTGTTTTTT.

This chain links TRBV7-3 with TRBJ2-2; TRBD2 agrees at 9 bases. The germline V gene encodes CDR1 SGHTA and CDR2 FQGTGA. The CDR3 runs 16 residues. With 2 bases clipped from V and 5 bases from J, the junction kept 6 bases outside the gene matches. The DNA of the CDR3 is TGTGCCAGCAGCTTATCTCCTAGCGGGGTGACCGGGGAGCTGTTTTTT. This sequence encodes CASSLSPSGVTGELFF.

CDR3 amino acids: CASSLVEGSGNTIYF. CDR3 coding DNA: TGCGCCAGCAGCTTGGTTGAGGGCTCTGGAAACACCATATATTTT. V gene TRBV5-1 combines with J gene TRBJ1-3; D not certain. V shed 0 bases and J shed 0 bases, with 7 bases lying between them. Germline loops: CDR1 SGHRS, CDR2 YFSETQ. The CDR3 contains 15 residues.

V usage is TRBV5-6 and J usage is TRBJ1-1; 10 nucleotides agree with TRBD1. Germline values: CDR1 SGHDT, CDR2 YYEEEE. The V gene end was trimmed by 0 bases and the J gene end by 11 bases; junction bases not matched to a gene: 7. The CDR3 covers 14 residues. CDR3 coding DNA: TGTGCCAGCAGCTTGGAGGGACAGGGGTCTTTGGCTTTCTTT. It translates to CASSLEGQGSLAFF.

The genes are TRBV9 and TRBJ2-3; 10 nucleotides line up with TRBD1. CDR1 is SGDLS, CDR2 YYNGEE, per germline. The CDR3 is 15 residues long. V dropped 3 bases and J dropped 3; count of bases not matched to a gene: 4. CDR3 sequence reads: CASSGDRGWTDTQYF. The DNA for the CDR3 is TGTGCCAGCAGCGGGGACAGGGGTTGGACAGATACGCAGTATTTT.

This clone was observed a few times. The chain's CDR3 is CASSQGRGPSYEQYF. The CDR3 DNA reads TGCGCCAGCAGCCAAGGGAGGGGGCCATCCTACGAGCAGTACTTC. The chain combines TRBV4-1 with TRBJ2-7; D may be TRBD1 (7 bases). The germline V gene has CDR1 MGHRA and CDR2 YSYEKL. The CDR3 is made up of 15 amino acids. V gave up 1 base and J gave up 1 base, with 11 bases separating them.

This sequence joins TRBV6-1 and TRBJ2-7; 9 bases are a match to TRBD1. The CDR3 loop spans 15 amino acids. Germline V gene lookup returns CDR1 MNHNS and CDR2 SASEGT. After removal of 5 bases from V and 3 bases from J, the junction contained 8 bases not matched to a gene. The CDR3 DNA follows: TGTGCCAGCAGTTCGCCGGGACAGGGCGTCTACGAGCAGTACTTC. This sequence encodes CASSSPGQGVYEQYF.

The V call is TRBV10-3, the J call TRBJ1-1, with D maybe TRBD1 (5 bases). The CDR3 is made up of 15 amino acids. Germline-derived CDR1 and CDR2 are ENHRY and SYGVKD. Trimming cost V 3 bases and J 0 bases, with 11 bases left between them. This CDR3 reads CAISDPGRLNTEAFF. CDR3 nucleotide sequence: TGTGCCATCAGTGATCCGGGACGGCTGAACACTGAAGCTTTCTTT.

J is TRBJ1-1 and V is TRBV7-6; no reliable D call. V lost 5 bases to trimming and J lost 1 base, with 8 bases between them. In germline, CDR1 is SGHVS, CDR2 FNYEAQ. CDR3 length: 13 amino acids. CDR3 sequence reads: CASSQNRNTEAFF. Written as DNA, the CDR3 is TGTGCCAGCAGCCAGAACAGGAACACTGAAGCTTTCTTT.

The chain links TRBV7-2 to TRBJ2-7, with 7 bases fitting TRBD2. Trimming at V came to 3 bases and at J to 3 bases, leaving 5 bases not matched to a gene. This CDR3 is 14 amino acids long. Per the germline V gene, CDR1 is SGHTA and CDR2 is FQGNSA. CDR3 bases: TGTGCCAGCAGCTTGGGCGGGAGAGGCTACGAGCAGTACTTC. Protein sequence: CASSLGGRGYEQYF.

The gene calls are TRBV6-6 and TRBJ1-6, with 7 nucleotides matching TRBD1. With 4 bases clipped from V and 5 bases from J, the junction kept 2 bases outside the gene matches. CDR3 length: 14 amino acids. Germline assignment: CDR1 MNHNY and CDR2 SVGAGI (reference sequence). The CDR3 nucleotides read TGTGCCAGCAGTTGGGGACAGAATAATTCACCCCTCCACTTT. This translates into CASSWGQNNSPLHF.